These 14 T cell receptor beta chains came from one sample sequenced in a study of blood T cell repertoires in COVID-19. The table came from immunoSEQ multiplex PCR; TCRdb's copy has only in-frame clones and leaves some out. The table has 100,000 or so clones, about two thirds seen once; the top ten hold about an eighth. Sample: peripheral blood. These receptors all come from a woman aged 80 or older with acute or convalescent COVID-19.

This clone was counted a few times. The genes are TRBV3-1 (or the pseudogene TRBV3-2) and TRBJ2-6; D gene ambiguous. Germline V lookup: CDR1 LGHDT, CDR2 YNNKEL (reference sequence). V lost 4 bases and J lost 0, with 4 bases in between. This CDR3 is 14 amino acids long. CDR3 bases: TGTGCCAGCAGCCTCCTCTCTGGGGCCAACGTCCTGACTTTC. Amino acids: CASSLLSGANVLTF.

The chain recombines TRBV4-2 with TRBJ2-1; 7 bases align to TRBD2. The germline V gene has CDR1 LGHNA and CDR2 YNFKEQ. J was trimmed by 6 bases and V by 1 base; bases with no gene match: 6. The CDR3 spans 15 residues. The CDR3, as DNA: TGTGCCAGCAGCCAAGTTGGCGGGGGTATCAATGAGCAGTTCTTC. Translating gives CASSQVGGGINEQFF.

This clone appeared once. V gene TRBV6-2 or TRBV6-3 combines with J gene TRBJ2-2; D is possibly TRBD2 (5 bases). Germline CDR1 is MNHEY and CDR2 is SVGEGT. Trimming pared 5 bases from V and 7 bases from J, leaving 8 bases between. The CDR3 is 12 amino acids. The CDR3 DNA follows: TGTGCCAGCAGTCGAGCGGTCGGGGAGCTGTTTTTT. Translating gives CASSRAVGELFF.

This clone was counted once. The chain couples TRBV7-2 to TRBJ2-5; D unclear. The CDR3 spans 13 residues. Deletions cut 5 bases from V and 5 bases from J, with 12 bases between. CDR1 and CDR2 from the germline V gene are SGHTA and FQGNSA. The CDR3 DNA is TGTGCCAGCAGCATGGGTAGCTGGGAGACCCAGTACTTC. It specifies CASSMGSWETQYF.

This clone was seen repeatedly, ten times or more. This chain joins TRBV29-1 and TRBJ1-1; D gene uncertain. The V end lost 3 bases, the J end lost 1 base, and 15 bases lay between the germline ends. The CDR3 is 15 amino acids. Germline CDR1 reads SQVTM; CDR2 reads ANQGSEA. CDR3 nucleotide sequence: TGCAGCGTTGAGGCCATGGGCCAGGCGAACACTGAAGCTTTCTTT. Translation: CSVEAMGQANTEAFF.

This chain links TRBV24-1 with TRBJ1-2; TRBD1 matches 9 bases. Germline trimming cut 6 bases from V and 6 bases from J; bases unmatched to any gene: 7. CDR3 length: 14 amino acids. Germline-derived CDR1 and CDR2 are KGHDR and SFDVKD. The CDR3, as DNA: TGTGCCACCAGTTCGGGACAGGGTGGCGATGGCTACACCTTC. Translating it yields CATSSGQGGDGYTF.

This clone has more than one count but fewer than ten. The gene calls are TRBV19 and TRBJ1-5, with D maybe TRBD1 (6 bases). Between the trimmed V and J ends, which lost 6 bases and 0 bases, there was a span of 21 bases. The CDR3 is 18 amino acids. CDR1 is LNHDA and CDR2 is SQIVND in the germline V gene (reference sequence). The CDR3 reads CASRLSTGQGPSNQPQHF. The CDR3 DNA is TGTGCCAGTAGGCTTTCCACAGGGCAGGGCCCTAGCAATCAGCCCCAGCATTTT.

V gene TRBV20-1 combines with J gene TRBJ1-5; D is unclear. Looked up from germline, CDR1 is DFQATT and CDR2 is SNEGSKA (reference sequence). The V gene lost 3 bases and the J gene lost 1 base, with 13 bases spanning the gap. The CDR3 extends over 15 amino acids. The CDR3 DNA reads as TGCAGTGCTAGTTCCCCGGGAGCGAGCAATCAGCCCCAGCATTTT. The encoded protein is CSASSPGASNQPQHF.

The chain is built from TRBV10-3 and TRBJ1-2; D uncertain. Germline assignment: CDR1 ENHRY and CDR2 SYGVKD. Trimming pared 2 bases from V and 0 bases from J, leaving 13 bases between. This CDR3 has 16 amino acids. CDR3 nucleotide sequence: TGTGCCATCAGTGAGGCTGCGGGGTCAGCTAACTATGGCTACACCTTC. Translated: CAISEAAGSANYGYTF.

The rearrangement joins TRBV7-2 to TRBJ2-3, with D perhaps TRBD2 (7 bases). Trimming removed 8 bases at V and 3 bases at J, with 15 bases between. The CDR3 is 14 residues long. Germline V gene lookup returns CDR1 SGHTA and CDR2 FQGNSA. As DNA, the CDR3 is TGTGCCAGCCAAAGGAGGGGGGGAACAGATACGCAGTATTTT. This translates into CASQRRGGTDTQYF.

This clone is medium-sized in the sample. The V gene is TRBV4-2, the J gene TRBJ1-3; D is ambiguous. This CDR3 is built from 16 residues. Between the trimmed V and J ends, which lost 3 bases and 4 bases, there was a span of 16 bases. CDR1 and CDR2 (germline): LGHNA, YNFKEQ. This CDR3 is CASSQDLNSRGNTIYF. The CDR3 coding sequence is TGTGCCAGCAGCCAGGATCTAAACTCCAGGGGAAACACCATATATTTT.

This rearrangement joins TRBV6-5 to TRBJ2-7, with D perhaps TRBD2 (6 bases). Germline lookup yields CDR1 MNHEY and CDR2 SVGAGI. Trimming removed 5 bases from V and 3 bases from J, with 14 bases in between. CDR3 length: 14 amino acids. The CDR3 nucleotides read TGTGCCAGCAGTACCCTGGGACTGGACTACGAGCAGTACTTC. Its translation is CASSTLGLDYEQYF.

V is TRBV7-3 and J is TRBJ2-5; weak D call: TRBD2 (6 bases). Trimming pared 5 bases from V and 5 bases from J, leaving 12 bases between. Germline CDR1 and CDR2: SGHTA and FQGTGA. CDR3 length equals 13 residues. The CDR3 DNA follows: TGTGCCAGCAGCAGTATGGGAGGCGAGACCCAGTACTTC. Its translation is CASSSMGGETQYF.

The V and J genes are TRBV11-1 and TRBJ1-1, with D perhaps matching TRBD1 (5 bases). From germline, CDR1 is SGHAT and CDR2 FQDESV (reference sequence). Trimming pared 4 bases from V and 3 bases from J, leaving 18 bases between. The CDR3 loop spans 16 amino acids. CDR3: CASSSAGGGWDTEAFF. The CDR3, as DNA: TGTGCCAGCAGCTCAGCGGGGGGAGGTTGGGACACTGAAGCTTTCTTT.